The 21 T cell receptor beta chains below all came from one sample that was sequenced in a study of cytomegalovirus exposure and HLA in healthy donors. It was with 60 Vbeta and 13 Jbeta primers that the PCR ran. TCRdb's table, derived via immunoSEQ multiplex PCR, lists solely in-frame clones and lacks some. The sample consists of 120,000 to 150,000 clones, approximately 80% of them appearing once. The sample taken for sequencing was PBMCs. The receptor source for this set is a woman in her thirties or forties in good health and CMV-seronegative.

The rearrangement joins TRBV30 to TRBJ2-3; 8 bases map to TRBD1. Per germline, CDR1 GTSNPN and CDR2 SVGIG (reference sequence). V lost 5 bases, J lost 1 base, and 2 bases stayed unmatched. The length of the CDR3 is 13 residues. In DNA, the CDR3 is TGTGCCTGGGGGACAGGAGGCACAGATACGCAGTATTTT. This translates into CAWGTGGTDTQYF.

This chain connects TRBV28 to TRBJ1-4, with 8 bases fitting TRBD1. Germline assignment: CDR1 MDHEN and CDR2 SYDVKM. This CDR3 contains 19 residues. J gave up 5 bases and V 5 bases, and 19 bases lay outside the gene matches. CDR3 sequence: CASSPSGTGRSGANEKLFF. DNA of the CDR3: TGTGCCAGCAGTCCCTCCGGGACAGGACGTTCAGGGGCCAATGAAAAACTGTTTTTT.

V is TRBV4-2 and J is TRBJ1-5; D call uncertain. The CDR3 length is 13 residues. Germline assignment: CDR1 LGHNA and CDR2 YNFKEQ. The V and J ends lost 0 bases and 6 bases respectively, with 6 bases between them. Here the CDR3 reads CASSQDIPQPQHF. CDR3 coding DNA: TGTGCCAGCAGCCAAGATATTCCTCAGCCCCAGCATTTT.

This CDR3 is CASRPTSGGPWTYEQYF. The CDR3 DNA reads as TGTGCCAGCAGGCCCACTAGCGGGGGGCCGTGGACTTACGAGCAGTACTTC. The chain uses TRBV28 and TRBJ2-5; 12 bases align to TRBD2. The DNA end is more similar to TRBJ2-7, so the J call may be wrong. The germline gives CDR1 MDHEN, CDR2 SYDVKM. The CDR3 extends over 17 amino acids.

The chain recombines TRBV7-2 with TRBJ1-2, with TRBD1 as a possible D gene (5 bases). Germline-derived CDR1 and CDR2 are SGHTA and FQGNSA. Trimming stripped 4 bases from V and 4 bases from J, with 10 bases between. This CDR3 has 13 amino acids. The CDR3 here is CASSSTGSYGYTF. CDR3 nucleotides: TGTGCCAGCAGCTCAACAGGTTCCTATGGCTACACCTTC.

This clone was counted between two and nine times. The V call is TRBV5-1, the J call TRBJ2-6; maybe TRBD1 (6 bases). The CDR3 extends over 17 amino acids. Trimming cost V 4 bases and J 3 bases, with 17 bases left between them. Germline CDR1 reads SGHRS; CDR2 reads YFSETQ. CDR3 loop: CASSRADRLDGANVLTF. The CDR3 nucleotides are TGCGCCAGCAGCCGGGCAGACAGGCTGGATGGGGCCAACGTCCTGACTTTC.

The gene calls are TRBV5-4 and TRBJ1-1, with 9 bases lining up with TRBD1. Unmatched junction bases numbered 9, after V lost 4 bases and J lost 5 bases. Germline V gene lookup returns CDR1 SGHNT and CDR2 YYREEE (reference sequence). The length of the CDR3 is 15 residues. Here the CDR3 DNA reads TGTGCCAGCAGCGCACCCGGGACAGGGCTAACTGAAGCTTTCTTT. Amino acids: CASSAPGTGLTEAFF.

On this clone itself: Other DNA sequences in this specimen translate into the identical CDR3. The chain joins TRBV2 to TRBJ1-2, with 12 bases lining up with TRBD1. The CDR3 has 15 residues. Germline V lookup: CDR1 SNHLY, CDR2 FYNNEI. Losses at the gene ends were 9 bases for V and 8 bases for J; bases not matched to a gene: 13. CDR3 coding DNA: TGTGCCAGTAGCCGGGACAGGGGGCGATTGGGGGGCTACACCTTC. It codes for CASSRDRGRLGGYTF.

The CDR3 loop reads CASSLDRGLNTEAFF. The CDR3 nucleotides read TGTGCCAGCAGCTTAGATCGGGGACTAAACACTGAAGCTTTCTTT. V and J are TRBV7-8 and TRBJ1-1, with D perhaps matching TRBD1 (5 bases). CDR1 SGHVS and CDR2 FQNEAQ come from the germline V gene. The germline V and J ends were trimmed by 1 base and 2 bases, with 11 bases remaining between them. The CDR3 has 15 amino acids.

This clone showed up just once. V is TRBV25-1 and J is TRBJ1-2; D unclear. The CDR3 totals 14 residues. Germline V lookup: CDR1 MGHDK, CDR2 SYGVNS. V lost 4 bases and J 2 bases, leaving 11 bases between the germline ends. CDR3 loop: CASSVSGMNYGYTF. The CDR3 nucleotides read TGTGCCAGCAGTGTTTCCGGGATGAACTATGGCTACACCTTC.

V usage is TRBV28 and J usage is TRBJ2-7, with 7 positions matching TRBD1. Germline V gives CDR1 MDHEN, CDR2 SYDVKM. The CDR3 consists of 15 residues. V was clipped by 2 bases and J by 5 bases; unmatched bases: 9. The CDR3 DNA sequence: TGTGCCAGCAGTTTACGCCGTCCGACAGGGCACGAGCAGTACTTC. Residues: CASSLRRPTGHEQYF.

The J gene is TRBJ2-1, the V gene TRBV10-2; 13 positions match TRBD2. Germline CDR1 reads WSHSY; CDR2 reads SAAADI. After removal of 6 bases from V and 7 bases from J, the junction contained 9 bases not matched to a gene. The CDR3 sequence is 16 residues long. This CDR3 is CASRRTGTSGANEQFF. The CDR3 DNA sequence: TGCGCCAGCAGACGAACCGGGACTAGCGGGGCGAATGAGCAGTTCTTC.

The chain joins TRBV28 to TRBJ1-2; D ambiguous. The CDR3 length is 17 residues. Per the germline V gene, CDR1 is MDHEN and CDR2 is SYDVKM. Trimming left V 3 bases short and J 2 bases short, with 19 bases between. The CDR3 spells CASSFVGSFAGNYGYTF. DNA of the CDR3: TGTGCCAGCAGTTTTGTTGGCAGTTTCGCGGGCAACTATGGCTACACCTTC.

The V gene is TRBV13, the J gene TRBJ2-7; D is unclear. CDR3 length: 12 residues. Germline values: CDR1 PRHDT, CDR2 FYEKMQ (reference sequence). V was pared by 3 bases and J by 0 bases, with 3 bases between. The CDR3 DNA reads TGTGCCAGCAGCTTCCTCTCCTACGAGCAGTACTTC. Amino acids: CASSFLSYEQYF. The full variable domain, rest sourced from reference TRBV13 and TRBJ2-7, is AAGVIQSPRHLIKEKRETATLKCYPIPRHDTVYWYQQGPGQDPQFLISFYEKMQSDKGSIPDRFSAQQFSDYHSELNMSSLELGDSALYFCASSFLSYEQYFGPGTRLTVT.

In its sample, this clone was seen once. The chain carries TRBV28 and TRBJ1-2, with D possibly being TRBD1 (5 bases). The CDR3 totals 14 residues. Germline CDR1 reads MDHEN; CDR2 reads SYDVKM. Trimming took off 5 bases at V and 2 bases at J, with 12 bases between the two ends. The CDR3 nucleotides read TGTGCCAGCAGTCAAGGTGGGGGGAACTATGGCTACACCTTC. This sequence encodes CASSQGGGNYGYTF.

The chain links TRBV10-2 to TRBJ1-3; D remains ambiguous. The CDR3 is 13 residues long. V was cut by 7 bases and J by 0 bases, with 7 bases left in between. Germline V gene sequence: CDR1 WSHSY, CDR2 SAAADI. This chain's CDR3 is CASTSDSGNTIYF. CDR3 nucleotides: TGCGCCAGCACTAGCGACTCTGGAAACACCATATATTTT.

The chain has TRBV11-3 and TRBJ1-3, with 7 positions matching TRBD1. Germline CDR1 SGHNT, CDR2 YENEEA. V lost 3 bases, J lost 0 bases, and 2 bases stayed unmatched. The CDR3 runs 15 residues. CDR3 protein: CASSLGQYSGNTIYF. In DNA form, the CDR3 reads TGTGCCAGCAGCTTGGGACAGTACTCTGGAAACACCATATATTTT.

This chain connects TRBV29-1 to TRBJ2-7; 8 bases match TRBD1. Trimming cost V 3 bases and J 4 bases; bases outside gene matches: 14. This CDR3 has 16 amino acids. Per the germline V gene, CDR1 is SQVTM and CDR2 is ANQGSEA. CDR3 bases: TGCAGCGTTGATGGGGCTCGTGGGACAGGACATTACGAGCAGTACTTC. Its translation: CSVDGARGTGHYEQYF.

CDR3 protein: CAITTIGRGNSGGYTF. CDR3 sequence (DNA): TGTGCCATAACGACCATAGGCAGGGGTAATTCGGGTGGCTACACCTTC. The chain uses TRBV7-2 and TRBJ1-2; D perhaps matches TRBD1 (6 bases). The germline V gene encodes CDR1 SGHTA and CDR2 FQGNSA. This CDR3 spans 16 amino acids. Trimming took 10 bases from V and 7 from J, leaving 28 bases between them.

This clone was counted a few times. This sequence joins TRBV4-2 and TRBJ1-2; D ambiguous. V shed 0 bases and J shed 1 base, with 9 bases lying between them. Germline CDR1 LGHNA, CDR2 YNFKEQ. CDR3 size: 15 residues. This CDR3 reads CASSQDRGFNYGYTF. As DNA, the CDR3 is TGTGCCAGCAGCCAAGATCGAGGATTTAACTATGGCTACACCTTC.

The chain recombines TRBV6-5 with TRBJ1-2; tentative D call: TRBD1 (5 bases). Trimming took off 0 bases at V and 4 bases at J, with 12 bases between the two ends. The CDR3 contains 15 residues. CDR1 is MNHEY, CDR2 SVGAGI, per germline. For the CDR3, the DNA is TGTGCCAGCAGTTACTCGGTGCAGGGCGGCTATGGCTACACCTTC. It is translated as CASSYSVQGGYGYTF.